The clone carrying this T cell receptor beta chain was recorded only once. This record belongs to a study of blood T cell repertoires in COVID-19. Study information: Samples came from the United States, Italy and Spain, spanning acute and convalescent COVID-19.

Using immunoSEQ multiplex PCR, the repertoire was profiled, and TCRdb retains in-frame clones only, with some absent. The sample lists more than 85,000 clones; 65% to 90% were seen once. Germline trimming cut 5 bases from V and 9 bases from J; bases unmatched to any gene: 8. The CDR3 covers 15 residues. Per the germline V gene, CDR1 is LNHDA and CDR2 is SQIVND (reference sequence). Material for sequencing was peripheral blood. The chain is built from TRBV19 and TRBJ1-6; TRBD1 agrees at 9 bases. The TCR originated in a man aged 50 to 60 with acute or convalescent COVID-19. The CDR3 bases are TGTGCCAGTAGTCCCCCGGGACAGGGCGTTTCACCCCTCCACTTT. Protein: CASSPPGQGVSPLHF.